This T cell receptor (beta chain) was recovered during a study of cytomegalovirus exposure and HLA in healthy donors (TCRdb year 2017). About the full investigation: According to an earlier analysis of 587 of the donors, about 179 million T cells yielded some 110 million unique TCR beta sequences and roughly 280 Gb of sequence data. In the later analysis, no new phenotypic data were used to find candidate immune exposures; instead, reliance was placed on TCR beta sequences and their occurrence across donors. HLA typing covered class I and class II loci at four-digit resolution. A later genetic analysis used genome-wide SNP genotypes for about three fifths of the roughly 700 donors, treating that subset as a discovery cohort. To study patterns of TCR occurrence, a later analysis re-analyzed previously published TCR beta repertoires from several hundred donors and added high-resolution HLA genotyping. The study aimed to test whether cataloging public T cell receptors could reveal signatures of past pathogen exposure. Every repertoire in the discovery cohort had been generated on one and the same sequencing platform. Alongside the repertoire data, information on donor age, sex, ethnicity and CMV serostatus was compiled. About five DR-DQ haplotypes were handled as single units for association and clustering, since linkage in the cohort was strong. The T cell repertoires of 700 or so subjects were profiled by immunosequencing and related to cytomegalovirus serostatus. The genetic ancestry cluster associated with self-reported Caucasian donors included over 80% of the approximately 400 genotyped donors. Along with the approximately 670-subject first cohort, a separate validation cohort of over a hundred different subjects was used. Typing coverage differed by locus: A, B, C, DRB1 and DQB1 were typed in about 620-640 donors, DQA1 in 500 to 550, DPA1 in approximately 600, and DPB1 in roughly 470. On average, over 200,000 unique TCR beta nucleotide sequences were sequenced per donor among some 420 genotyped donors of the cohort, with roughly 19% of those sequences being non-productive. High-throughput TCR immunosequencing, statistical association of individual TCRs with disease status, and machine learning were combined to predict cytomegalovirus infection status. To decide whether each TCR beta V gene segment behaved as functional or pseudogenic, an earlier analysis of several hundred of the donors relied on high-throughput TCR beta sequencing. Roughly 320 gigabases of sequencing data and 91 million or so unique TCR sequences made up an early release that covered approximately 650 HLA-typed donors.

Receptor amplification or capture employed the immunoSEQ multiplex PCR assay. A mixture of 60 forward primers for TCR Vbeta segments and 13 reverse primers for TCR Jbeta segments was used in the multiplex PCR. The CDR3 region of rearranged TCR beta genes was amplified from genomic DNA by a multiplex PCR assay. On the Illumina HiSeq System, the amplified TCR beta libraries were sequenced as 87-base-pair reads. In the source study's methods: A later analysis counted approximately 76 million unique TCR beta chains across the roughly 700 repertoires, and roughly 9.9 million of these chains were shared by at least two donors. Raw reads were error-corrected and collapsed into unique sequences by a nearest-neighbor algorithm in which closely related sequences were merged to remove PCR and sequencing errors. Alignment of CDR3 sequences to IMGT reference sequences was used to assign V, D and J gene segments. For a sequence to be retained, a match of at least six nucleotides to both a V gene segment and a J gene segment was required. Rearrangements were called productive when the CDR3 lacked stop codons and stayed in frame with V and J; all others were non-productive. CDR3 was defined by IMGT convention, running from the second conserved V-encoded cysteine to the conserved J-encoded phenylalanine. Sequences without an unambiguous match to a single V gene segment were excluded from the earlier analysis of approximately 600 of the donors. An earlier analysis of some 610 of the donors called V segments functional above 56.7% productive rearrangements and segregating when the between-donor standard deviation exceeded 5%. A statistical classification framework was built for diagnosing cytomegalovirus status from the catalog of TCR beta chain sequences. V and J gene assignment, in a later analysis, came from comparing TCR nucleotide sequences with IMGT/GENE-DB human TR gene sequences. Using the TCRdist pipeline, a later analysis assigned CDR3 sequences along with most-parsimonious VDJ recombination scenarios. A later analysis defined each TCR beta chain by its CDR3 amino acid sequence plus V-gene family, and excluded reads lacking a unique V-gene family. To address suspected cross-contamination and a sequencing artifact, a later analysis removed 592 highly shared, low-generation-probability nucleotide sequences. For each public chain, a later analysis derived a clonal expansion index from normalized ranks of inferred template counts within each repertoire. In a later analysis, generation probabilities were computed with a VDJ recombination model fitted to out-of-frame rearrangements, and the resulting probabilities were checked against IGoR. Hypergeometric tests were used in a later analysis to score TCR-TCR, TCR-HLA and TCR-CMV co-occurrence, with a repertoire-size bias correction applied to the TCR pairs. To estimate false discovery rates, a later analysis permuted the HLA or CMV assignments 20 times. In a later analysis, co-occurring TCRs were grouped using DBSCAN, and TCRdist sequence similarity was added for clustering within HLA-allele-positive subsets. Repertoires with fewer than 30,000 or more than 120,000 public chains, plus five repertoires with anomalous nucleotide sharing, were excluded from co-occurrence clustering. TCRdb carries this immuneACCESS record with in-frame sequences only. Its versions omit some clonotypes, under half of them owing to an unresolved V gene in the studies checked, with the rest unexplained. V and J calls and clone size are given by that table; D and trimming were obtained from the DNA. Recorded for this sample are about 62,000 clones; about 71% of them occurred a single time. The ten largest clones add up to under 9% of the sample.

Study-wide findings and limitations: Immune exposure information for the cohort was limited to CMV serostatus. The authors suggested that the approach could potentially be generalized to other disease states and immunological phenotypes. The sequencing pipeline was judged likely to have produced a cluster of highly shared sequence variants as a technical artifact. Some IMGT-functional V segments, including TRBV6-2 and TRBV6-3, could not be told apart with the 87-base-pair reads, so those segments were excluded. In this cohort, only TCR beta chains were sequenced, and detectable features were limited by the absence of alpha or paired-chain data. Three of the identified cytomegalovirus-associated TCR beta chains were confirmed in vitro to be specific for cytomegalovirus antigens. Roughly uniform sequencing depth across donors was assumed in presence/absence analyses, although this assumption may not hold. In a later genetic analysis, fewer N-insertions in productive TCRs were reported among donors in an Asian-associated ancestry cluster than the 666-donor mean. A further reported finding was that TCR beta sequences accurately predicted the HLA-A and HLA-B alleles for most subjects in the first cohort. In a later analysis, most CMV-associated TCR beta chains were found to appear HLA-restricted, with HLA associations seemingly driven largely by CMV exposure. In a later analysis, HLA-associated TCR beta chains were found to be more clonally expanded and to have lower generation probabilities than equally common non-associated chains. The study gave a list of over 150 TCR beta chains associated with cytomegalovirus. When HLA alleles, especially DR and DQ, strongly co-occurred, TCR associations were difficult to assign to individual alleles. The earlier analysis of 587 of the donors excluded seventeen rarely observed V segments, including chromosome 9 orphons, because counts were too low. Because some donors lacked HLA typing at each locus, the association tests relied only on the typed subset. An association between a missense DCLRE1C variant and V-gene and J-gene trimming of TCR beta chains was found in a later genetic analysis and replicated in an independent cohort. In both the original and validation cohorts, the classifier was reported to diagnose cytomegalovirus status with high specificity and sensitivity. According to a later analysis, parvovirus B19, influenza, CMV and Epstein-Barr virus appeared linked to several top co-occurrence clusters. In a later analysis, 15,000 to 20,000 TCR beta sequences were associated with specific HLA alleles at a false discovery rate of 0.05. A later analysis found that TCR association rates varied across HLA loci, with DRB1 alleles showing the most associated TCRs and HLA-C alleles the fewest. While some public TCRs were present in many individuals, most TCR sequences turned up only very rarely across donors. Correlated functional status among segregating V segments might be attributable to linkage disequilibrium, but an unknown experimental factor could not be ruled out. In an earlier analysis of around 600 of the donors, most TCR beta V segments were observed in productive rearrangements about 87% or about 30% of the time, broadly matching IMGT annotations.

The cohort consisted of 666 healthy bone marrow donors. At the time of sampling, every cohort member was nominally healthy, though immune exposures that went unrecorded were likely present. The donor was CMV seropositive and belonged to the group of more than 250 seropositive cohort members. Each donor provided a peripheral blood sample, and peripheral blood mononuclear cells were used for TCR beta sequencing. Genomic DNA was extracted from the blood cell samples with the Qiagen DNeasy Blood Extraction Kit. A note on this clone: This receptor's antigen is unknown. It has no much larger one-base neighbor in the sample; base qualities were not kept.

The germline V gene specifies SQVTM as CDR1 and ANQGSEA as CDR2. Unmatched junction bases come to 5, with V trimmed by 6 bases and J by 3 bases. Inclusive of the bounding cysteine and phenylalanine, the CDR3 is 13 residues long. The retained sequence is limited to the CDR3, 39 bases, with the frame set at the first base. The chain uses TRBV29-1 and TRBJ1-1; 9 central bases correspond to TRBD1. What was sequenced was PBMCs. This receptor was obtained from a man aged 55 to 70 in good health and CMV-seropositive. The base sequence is TGCAGCGTCAACAGGGGGCGGGACACTGAAGCTTTCTTT. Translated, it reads CSVNRGRDTEAFF. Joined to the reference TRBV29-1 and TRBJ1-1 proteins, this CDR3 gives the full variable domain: SAVISQKPSRDICQRGTSLTIQCQVDSQVTMMFWYRQQPGQSLTLIATANQGSEATYESGFVIDKFPISRPNLTFSTLTVSNMSPEDSSIYLCSVNRGRDTEAFFGQGTRLTVV.